This T cell receptor beta chain appears in the sequencing data of a study of control samples from healthy donors and cancer patients. As concerns this clone: Germline is not matched at one junction end, which may reflect a read error.

The assay was immunoSEQ multiplex PCR, and TCRdb's table has in-frame clones only and misses some. The sample lists 150,000 or so clones; approximately 93% were seen once. Germline CDR1 is MDHEN and CDR2 is SYDVKM. The CDR3 length is 14 residues. Specimen: blood. J is TRBJ1-1 and V is TRBV28; D is unclear. This clonotype originated in a man between 18 and 29 years old in good health. CDR3 sequence reads: CASSFRVLKTEAFF. The CDR3 DNA reads as TGTGCCAGCAGTTTTCGGGTCTTGAAGACTGAAGCTTTCTTT.